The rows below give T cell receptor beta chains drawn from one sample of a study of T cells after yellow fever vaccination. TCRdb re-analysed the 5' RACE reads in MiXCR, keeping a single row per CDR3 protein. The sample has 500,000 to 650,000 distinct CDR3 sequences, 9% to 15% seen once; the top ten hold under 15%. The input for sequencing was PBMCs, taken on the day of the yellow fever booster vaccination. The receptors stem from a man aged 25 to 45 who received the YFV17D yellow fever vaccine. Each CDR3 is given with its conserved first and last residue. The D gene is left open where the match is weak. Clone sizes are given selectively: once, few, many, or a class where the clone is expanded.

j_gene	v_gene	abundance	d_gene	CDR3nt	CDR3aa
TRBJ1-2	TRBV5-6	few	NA	TGTGCCAGCAGCTTACCGGACTATGGCTACACCTTC	CASSLPDYGYTF
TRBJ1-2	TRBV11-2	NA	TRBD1	TGTGCCAGCAGCCAGGACAGGGAGGGCTATGGCTACACCTTC	CASSQDREGYGYTF
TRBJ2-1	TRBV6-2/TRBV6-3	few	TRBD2	TGTGCCAGCAGACCGGGACTAGCGGGAGGGTATGAGCAGTTCTTC	CASRPGLAGGYEQFF
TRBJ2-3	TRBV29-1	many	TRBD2	TGCAGCGGTGCCCGACTAGCGGGAGGGGACACAGATACGCAGTATTTT	CSGARLAGGDTDTQYF
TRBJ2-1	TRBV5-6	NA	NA	TGTGCCAGCAGCTTATATCTAGGGCCGAAGGTTGAGCAGTTCTTC	CASSLYLGPKVEQFF
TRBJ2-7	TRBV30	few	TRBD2	TGTGCCTGGAATCCCGGGACTAGCGGGAGTGGCGAGCAGTACTTC	CAWNPGTSGSGEQYF
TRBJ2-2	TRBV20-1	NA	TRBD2	TGCAGTGCTAGAGATTCGACTAGCGGGAGTTTAGACGGGGAGCTGTTTTTT	CSARDSTSGSLDGELFF
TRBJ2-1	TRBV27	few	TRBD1	TGTGCCAGCATGACAGGGTCCAATGAGCAGTTCTTC	CASMTGSNEQFF
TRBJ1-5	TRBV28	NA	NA	TGTGCCAGCCTGACAGGTTACAATCAGCCCCAGCATTTT	CASLTGYNQPQHF
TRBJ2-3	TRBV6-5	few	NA	TGTGCCAGCAGTTACGGCCCGCCCGGGGATACGCAGTATTTT	CASSYGPPGDTQYF
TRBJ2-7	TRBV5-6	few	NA	TGTGCCAGCAGCTTGGGGGGGCGATCGTCCACCTACGAGCAGTACTTC	CASSLGGRSSTYEQYF
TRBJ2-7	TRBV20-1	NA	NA	TGCAGTGCCTCAGTCCAGGGTCCGTTAGACGAGCAGTACTTC	CSASVQGPLDEQYF
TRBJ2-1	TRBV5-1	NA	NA	TGCGCCAGCAGCTTGAGTCGGCCCGATGAGCAGTTCTTC	CASSLSRPDEQFF
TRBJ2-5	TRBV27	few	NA	TGTGCCAGCAGTTTATCGATACCAGTGTACCAAGAGACCCAGTACTTC	CASSLSIPVYQETQYF
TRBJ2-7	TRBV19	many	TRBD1	TGTGCCAGTAGTAACGGACAGGACTACGAGCAGTACTTC	CASSNGQDYEQYF
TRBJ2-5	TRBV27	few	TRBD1	TGTGCCAGCAGTCCCTACTCTCGACAGGGGGCTCATCAAGAGACCCAGTACTTC	CASSPYSRQGAHQETQYF
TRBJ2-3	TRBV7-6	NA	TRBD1	TGTGCCAGCAGCTTACAGGGGGCTCGGACAGATACGCAGTATTTT	CASSLQGARTDTQYF
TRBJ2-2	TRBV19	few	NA	TGTGCCAGTAGCACGACAGGCGGCACCGGGGAGCTGTTTTTT	CASSTTGGTGELFF
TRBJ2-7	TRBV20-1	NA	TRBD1	TGCTGTGCGATAGACAGGGGGCCGCCGAGACTCATCTACGGGCAGTACTTC	CCAIDRGPPRLIYGQYF
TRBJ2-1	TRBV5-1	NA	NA	TGCGCCAGCAGGTGGGGGCTCCTAAATGAGCAGTTCTTC	CASRWGLLNEQFF
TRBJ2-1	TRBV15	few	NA	TGTGCCACCAGCAGAGATGGGGGGAGGGGGACGCGTGTTGAGCAGTTCTTC	CATSRDGGRGTRVEQFF
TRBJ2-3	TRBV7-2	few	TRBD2	TGTGCCAGCAGCTTTAGCGGGGCTAGCGGGAGAACAGATACGCAGTATTTT	CASSFSGASGRTDTQYF
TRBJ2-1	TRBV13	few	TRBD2	TGTGCCAGCAGCCCCAGATTAGCGGGAGGGGGATCCTACAATGAGCAGTTCTTC	CASSPRLAGGGSYNEQFF
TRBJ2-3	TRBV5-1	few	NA	TGCGCCAGCAGCTTGGGGATGGGTAGCACAGATACGCAGTATTTT	CASSLGMGSTDTQYF
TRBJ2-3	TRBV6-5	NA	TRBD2	TGTGCCAGCAGCTACAGTCGGAGCGGGAAGGATACGCAGTATTTT	CASSYSRSGKDTQYF
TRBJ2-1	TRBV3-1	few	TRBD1	TGTGCCAGCAGGGCAGGGGGAAGATACAATGAGCAGTTCTTC	CASRAGGRYNEQFF